This entry lists 6 T cell receptor beta chains sequenced from one sample in a study of T cell repertoires in cytomegalovirus infection. One entry per CDR3 protein results from TCRdb running MiXCR on the reads. The sample records some 450,000 distinct CDR3 sequences, approximately 31% being singletons. Sequenced input: PBMCs. The source of these receptors is a human donor in good health (CMV status not recorded). Some clones in this sample may be carry-over from other donors' samples.

This clonotype was counted ten times or more. The rearrangement joins TRBV7-8 to TRBJ1-5, with 7 bases that match TRBD1. V lost 5 bases and J lost 2; bases outside the gene matches: 6. CDR1 is SGHVS, CDR2 FQNEAQ, per germline. This CDR3 is built from 15 residues. Written as DNA, the CDR3 is TGTGCCAGCAGCCAGAGACAGGGCGGCAATCAGCCCCAGCATTTT. It translates to CASSQRQGGNQPQHF.

The CDR3, as DNA: TGTGCCAGTACCCGGACAGGGGGAGATCAGCCCCAGCATTTT. It encodes CASTRTGGDQPQHF. The chain carries TRBV19 and TRBJ1-5, with 10 positions matching TRBD1. V dropped 7 bases and J dropped 5; count of bases not matched to a gene: 5. Germline V CDR1 and CDR2: LNHDA, SQIVND (reference sequence). The CDR3 length is 14 residues.

The rearrangement joins TRBV6-6 to TRBJ1-5; D is undetermined. CDR1 and CDR2 from the germline V gene are MNHNY and SVGAGI (reference sequence). The CDR3 spans 13 residues. The V end lost 3 bases, the J end lost 5 bases, and 8 bases lay between the germline ends. The CDR3 region has the DNA TGTGCCAGCAGTTATGAGAGGCATCAGCCCCAGCATTTT. This translates into CASSYERHQPQHF.

V is TRBV27 and J is TRBJ1-1; 7 bases map to TRBD1. J gave up 5 bases and V 5 bases, and 11 bases lay outside the gene matches. The CDR3 has 15 residues. CDR1 is MNHEY and CDR2 is SMNVEV in the germline V gene (reference sequence). The CDR3 sequence: CASSRTTGYRTEAFF. As DNA, the CDR3 is TGTGCCAGCAGTAGGACGACAGGGTATCGAACTGAAGCTTTCTTT.

This clonotype was seen only once. J is TRBJ2-3 and V is TRBV7-9; D is perhaps TRBD2 (6 bases). The V end lost 5 bases, the J end lost 5 bases, and 20 bases lay between the germline ends. Germline CDR1 is SEHNR and CDR2 is FQNEAQ (reference sequence). There are 16 residues in the CDR3. CDR3 coding DNA: TGTGCCAGCAGCCCTCCTTGGGCCCTTAGCGGAGATACGCAGTATTTT. This translates into CASSPPWALSGDTQYF.

The V gene is TRBV25-1, the J gene TRBJ2-7; the D is unclear. Looked up from germline, CDR1 is MGHDK and CDR2 is SYGVNS. The CDR3 runs to 13 residues. V was trimmed by 3 bases and J by 3 bases, leaving 9 bases between them. The chain's CDR3 is CASSEQSNYEQYF. CDR3 sequence (DNA): TGTGCCAGCAGTGAGCAGTCGAACTACGAGCAGTACTTC.